The entry that follows covers one T cell receptor (beta chain) sequence. It has no known antigen specificity. The sample holds no much larger clone one base away, and base qualities are not on file. The data were obtained in a study of T cell changes during pregnancy in multiple sclerosis (dated by TCRdb to about 2019). Broadly, across the study: The study examined how the T cell repertoire changed over the course of pregnancy in women with multiple sclerosis.

The method behind the library was the immunoSEQ multiplex PCR assay. TCRdb retrieved this table from immuneACCESS and kept in-frame rearrangements only. Not all clones are present; in checked studies, unresolved V genes account for under half, and no reason is known for the remainder. For this sample the table gives about 67,000 clones, of which approximately 90% were detected only once. 1.4% of the sample belongs to the ten largest clones. The CDR3 contains 15 residues, cysteine and phenylalanine counted. Just the 45-base CDR3 DNA is kept, in frame starting at base 1. V is trimmed back by 6 bases and J by 6 bases, and the junction contains 10 bases that no gene match accounts for. As encoded in the germline V gene, CDR1 is SGHVS while CDR2 is FNYEAQ.

The TCR originated in a female donor with multiple sclerosis, enrolled in a pregnancy study. This chain is built from TRBV7-6 and TRBJ1-1, with 10 junctional bases fitting TRBD1. This sample comprised peripheral blood, obtained in the second trimester of pregnancy. The nucleotides are TGTGCCAGCAGAAACACCGGGACAGGGGATCCTGAAGCTTTCTTT. This codes for CASRNTGTGDPEAFF.